Detailed here is one T cell receptor beta chain. In the source study's methods: For nucleated cells, counts were estimated from reference gene primer amplification. Assay: immunoSEQ multiplex PCR; the TCRdb copy retains only in-frame clones and omits some. V and J calls and clone size are as listed in that table; D and trimming were resolved from the DNA. The table lists about 52,000 clones, about 83% of them singletons. CDR3 length equals 16 residues. The trim removed 1 base at V and 2 bases at J, leaving 3 bases unmatched. CDR1 and CDR2 (germline): SGHAT, FQNNGV. The sample originates from a study of blood T cell repertoires in COVID-19. About the research overall: The samples span acute and convalescent COVID-19 from the United States, Italy and Spain. From T cells, B-cell-depleted T cells, or PBMCs came the material, which was cDNA or gDNA.

This TCR was sampled from a man in his 70s with active COVID-19. This chain joins TRBV11-2 and TRBJ2-3, with 10 bases aligning to TRBD2. Sequencing used peripheral blood. CDR3 coding DNA: TGTGCCAGCAGCTTAGTTCTAGCGGGGGACACAGATACGCAGTATTTT. The encoded protein is CASSLVLAGDTDTQYF.